These T cell receptor beta chains were read from a single sample in a study of cytomegalovirus exposure and HLA in healthy donors. Here immunoSEQ multiplex PCR was the method, and the copy in TCRdb shows in-frame clones only, minus some. The sample yields about 80,000 clones, less than 80% seen once. The sample comprised PBMCs. These TCRs come from a man in his thirties or forties in good health and CMV-seronegative. Both conserved end residues are part of each CDR3. A D gene is named only where the DNA matches it firmly. Expanded clones get a size class; other rows say once, few or many, or leave the size out.

cdr3_nt: TGTGCCAGCAGCCCCCGAGTGAACACTGAAGCTTTCTTT; cdr3_aa: CASSPRVNTEAFF; v_call: TRBV7-3; cdr3_length: 13; j_call: TRBJ1-1; d_call: -; clone_size: -
cdr3_nt: TGTGCCAGCAGCCAAGAAAGTAGCGGGAGCAATGAGCAGTTCTTC; cdr3_aa: CASSQESSGSNEQFF; v_call: TRBV4-2; cdr3_length: 15; j_call: TRBJ2-1; d_call: TRBD2; clone_size: -
cdr3_nt: TGTGCCTGGTCTCCAGTTACAGGGATTCATGGCTACACCTTC; cdr3_aa: CAWSPVTGIHGYTF; v_call: TRBV30; cdr3_length: 14; j_call: TRBJ1-2; d_call: -; clone_size: -
cdr3_nt: TGCGCCAGCTCGGCGGGGGCTTCTGAGCAGTTCTTC; cdr3_aa: CASSAGASEQFF; v_call: TRBV5-1; cdr3_length: 12; j_call: TRBJ2-1; d_call: -; clone_size: few
cdr3_nt: TGTGCCAGCAGCCGGGGGCAGGGAAACAATGAGCAGTTCTTC; cdr3_aa: CASSRGQGNNEQFF; v_call: TRBV4-2; cdr3_length: 14; j_call: TRBJ2-1; d_call: -; clone_size: -
cdr3_nt: TGCGCCAGCAGCCAAGATGGGGGACAGGAGAATGGCTACACCTTC; cdr3_aa: CASSQDGGQENGYTF; v_call: TRBV4-3; cdr3_length: 15; j_call: TRBJ1-2; d_call: TRBD1; clone_size: -
cdr3_nt: TGTGCCAGCAGCCCTCTTCCGGGAAACACTGAAGCTTTCTTT; cdr3_aa: CASSPLPGNTEAFF; v_call: TRBV9; cdr3_length: 14; j_call: TRBJ1-1; d_call: -; clone_size: -
cdr3_nt: TGTGCCAGCAGCTTATCTCAGGTGAAGAACACCGGGGAGCTGTTCTTT; cdr3_aa: CASSLSQVKNTGELFF; v_call: TRBV7-3; cdr3_length: 16; j_call: TRBJ2-2; d_call: -; clone_size: once
cdr3_nt: TGTGCCAGCTCACCGGGGACAGGGGGCAATTCACCCCTCCACTTT; cdr3_aa: CASSPGTGGNSPLHF; v_call: TRBV18; cdr3_length: 15; j_call: TRBJ1-6; d_call: TRBD1; clone_size: once
cdr3_nt: TGTGCCACCAGCAGAGGTAGGGAGCGATACGAGCAGTACTTC; cdr3_aa: CATSRGRERYEQYF; v_call: TRBV15; cdr3_length: 14; j_call: TRBJ2-7; d_call: -; clone_size: -
cdr3_nt: TGTGCCAGCAGCTTGGGAGTGGGGGGGCCCCAGCATTTT; cdr3_aa: CASSLGVGGPQHF; v_call: TRBV5-6; cdr3_length: 13; j_call: TRBJ1-5; d_call: -; clone_size: few
cdr3_nt: TGTGCCAGCAGCTTAGTCGGTGGAGTTAACTATGGCTACACCTTC; cdr3_aa: CASSLVGGVNYGYTF; v_call: TRBV7-2; cdr3_length: 15; j_call: TRBJ1-2; d_call: -; clone_size: -
cdr3_nt: TGTGCCAGCAGTCCCTCCTCAGGGTCAGGCAATCAGCCCCAGCATTTT; cdr3_aa: CASSPSSGSGNQPQHF; v_call: TRBV28; cdr3_length: 16; j_call: TRBJ1-5; d_call: -; clone_size: -
cdr3_nt: TGTGCCAGCAGTTCTGTGCTAGCGGGAAGAATTGAGCAGTTCTTC; cdr3_aa: CASSSVLAGRIEQFF; v_call: TRBV28; cdr3_length: 15; j_call: TRBJ2-1; d_call: TRBD2; clone_size: -
cdr3_nt: TGCGCCAGCAGCTTCGGGGTAGAAGGAGGCGAGCAGTACTTC; cdr3_aa: CASSFGVEGGEQYF; v_call: TRBV5-1; cdr3_length: 14; j_call: TRBJ2-7; d_call: -; clone_size: few
cdr3_nt: TGTGCCAGCAGTACGGGAGCCCACACCGGGGAGCTGTTTTTT; cdr3_aa: CASSTGAHTGELFF; v_call: TRBV27; cdr3_length: 14; j_call: TRBJ2-2; d_call: -; clone_size: -
cdr3_nt: TGTGCCAGCTCGGGCCGGCGGACAGAATACTACGAGCAGTACTTC; cdr3_aa: CASSGRRTEYYEQYF; v_call: TRBV6-5; cdr3_length: 15; j_call: TRBJ2-7; d_call: -; clone_size: -
cdr3_nt: TGCGCCAGCAGCCAAGATAGGACAGGGGGAGCTTTCTTT; cdr3_aa: CASSQDRTGGAFF; v_call: TRBV4-3; cdr3_length: 13; j_call: TRBJ1-1; d_call: TRBD1; clone_size: -